The clone carrying this T cell receptor (beta chain) was counted a few times. Trimming took 0 bases from V and 5 from J, leaving 8 bases between them. CDR1 is MNHEY and CDR2 is SVGAGI in the germline V gene. This CDR3 contains 14 residues. Original processing methods: Estimated nucleated cell counts came from reference gene primer amplification. The method was immunoSEQ multiplex PCR; TCRdb's version includes in-frame clones alone and lacks a portion of them. The DNA was the basis for D and trimming; V, J and clone size are from that table. The sample yields roughly 150,000 clones, just under 85% seen once. In terms of age and location, participants ranged from about 18 to 95 years and lived in about 25 US areas. Membership in each cohort depended on participant-reported clinical history. This sample stems from a study of blood T cell repertoires in COVID-19.

Sequenced material: PBMCs or T cells enriched from blood (not recorded which). This clonotype was obtained from a woman aged 40-49 years who had recovered from COVID-19. The chain joins TRBV6-5 to TRBJ2-1, with a possible D match to TRBD2 (5 bases). The CDR3 here is CASSYSAGNNEQFF. CDR3 nucleotides: TGTGCCAGCAGTTACTCGGCGGGCAACAATGAGCAGTTCTTC.